This T cell receptor beta chain was identified during a study of TIL therapy for anti-PD-1-resistant metastatic lung cancer. Study findings and constraints: The cohort had more treatment-naive, never-smoker and oncogene-addicted patients than typical.

Comment on this clone: Its antigen is unknown.

The V gene's germline CDR1 is MNHNS and CDR2 SASEGT. The V end was cut by 3 bases, the J end by 3 bases, with 17 bases between. The CDR3 is 17 residues long. Sequencing used immunoSEQ v3. Measured with immunoSEQ multiplex PCR; TCRdb has only the in-frame clones, and not every one. The data show 16,000 or so clones, about 68% seen once. Specified time point: pre-treatment sample, taken before nivolumab and TIL therapy. The clonotype comes from a person aged 25 to 85 with non-small cell lung cancer. The sequencing here drew on blood, taken at baseline. The rearrangement joins TRBV6-1 to TRBJ2-2; D may be TRBD1 (6 bases). Written as DNA, the CDR3 is TGTGCCAGCAGTGAGGGCTTATACAGGGTCGACACCGGGGAGCTGTTTTTT. It codes for CASSEGLYRVDTGELFF.